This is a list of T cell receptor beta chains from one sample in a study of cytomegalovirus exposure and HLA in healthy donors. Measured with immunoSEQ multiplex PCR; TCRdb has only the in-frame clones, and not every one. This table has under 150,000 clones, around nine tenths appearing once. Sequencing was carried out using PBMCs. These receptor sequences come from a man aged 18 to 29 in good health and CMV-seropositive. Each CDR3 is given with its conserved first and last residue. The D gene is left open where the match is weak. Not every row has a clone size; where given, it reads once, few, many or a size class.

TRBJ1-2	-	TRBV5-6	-	CASTLLNYGYTF	TGTGCCAGCACCCTATTAAACTATGGCTACACCTTC
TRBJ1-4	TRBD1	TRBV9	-	CASSKDPGGLAEKLFF	TGTGCCAGCAGCAAGGACCCAGGGGGCCTGGCTGAAAAACTGTTTTTT
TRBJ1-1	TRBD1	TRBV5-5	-	CASSLGGQGGTEAFF	TGTGCCAGCAGCTTGGGCGGACAGGGGGGGACTGAAGCTTTCTTT
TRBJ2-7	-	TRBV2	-	CASSVSRERSYEQYF	TGTGCCAGCAGTGTAAGCAGGGAAAGATCCTACGAGCAGTACTTC
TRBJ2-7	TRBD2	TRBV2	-	CASSRTLAGGYEQYF	TGTGCCAGCAGCCGAACCCTAGCGGGAGGCTACGAGCAGTACTTC
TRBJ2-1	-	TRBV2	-	CASSELAGARNEQFF	TGTGCCAGCAGTGAACTTGCGGGGGCACGGAATGAGCAGTTCTTC
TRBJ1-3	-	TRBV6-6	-	CASSYRQTLGNTIYF	TGTGCCAGCAGTTACAGACAGACACTAGGAAACACCATATATTTT
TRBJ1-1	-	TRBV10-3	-	CAIKGEGNTEAFF	TGTGCCATCAAGGGTGAGGGGAACACTGAAGCTTTCTTT
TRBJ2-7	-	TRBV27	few	CASISLGGSYEQYF	TGTGCCAGCATTTCTTTGGGGGGCTCCTACGAGCAGTACTTC
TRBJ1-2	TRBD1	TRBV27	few	CASSRRTGGDGYTF	TGTGCCAGCAGTAGAAGGACAGGGGGCGATGGCTACACCTTC
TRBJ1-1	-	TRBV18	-	CASSPDGRLNTEAFF	TGTGCCAGCTCGCCCGATGGGCGTTTGAACACTGAAGCTTTCTTT
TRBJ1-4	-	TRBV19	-	CASSIRHEKLFF	TGTGCCAGTAGTATTCGTCATGAAAAACTGTTTTTT
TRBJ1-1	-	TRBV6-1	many	CASSVDSTNTEAFF	TGTGCCAGCAGTGTGGACAGTACCAACACTGAAGCTTTCTTT
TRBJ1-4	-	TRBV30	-	CAWSVTGTHNEKLFF	TGTGCCTGGAGTGTGACCGGGACACATAATGAAAAACTGTTTTTT
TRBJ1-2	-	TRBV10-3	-	CAISDRGNNYGYTF	TGTGCCATCAGTGATCGGGGAAATAACTATGGCTACACCTTC
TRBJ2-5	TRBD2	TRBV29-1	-	CSVGGLAGEETQYF	TGCAGCGTGGGGGGACTAGCGGGAGAAGAGACCCAGTACTTC
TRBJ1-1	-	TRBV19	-	CASTLVAISNTEAFF	TGTGCCAGTACCCTAGTTGCAATTTCGAACACTGAAGCTTTCTTT
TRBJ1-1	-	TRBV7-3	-	CASSLIGGRNTEAFF	TGTGCCAGCAGCTTAATTGGGGGCCGGAACACTGAAGCTTTCTTT
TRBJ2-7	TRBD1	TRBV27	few	CASRKGQGFDTQYF	TGTGCCAGCAGAAAGGGACAGGGCTTCGACACGCAGTACTTC
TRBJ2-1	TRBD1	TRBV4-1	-	CASSQGLDRERNEQFF	TGCGCCAGCAGCCAGGGCCTGGACAGGGAAAGGAATGAGCAGTTCTTC
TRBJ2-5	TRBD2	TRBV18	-	CASSPRRSSGGRETQYF	TGTGCCAGCTCACCACGTCGCTCTAGCGGGGGGCGAGAGACCCAGTACTTC
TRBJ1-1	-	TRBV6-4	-	CASSSPGSNTEAFF	TGTGCCAGCAGTAGCCCTGGTTCGAACACTGAAGCTTTCTTT
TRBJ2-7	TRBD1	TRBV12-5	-	CASGWNLGTGREQYF	TGTGCTAGTGGTTGGAACCTTGGGACAGGGCGCGAGCAGTACTTC
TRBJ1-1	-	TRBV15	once	CATSPGGTGRAEAFF	TGTGCCACCAGCCCCGGGGGGACGGGAAGGGCGGAAGCTTTCTTT
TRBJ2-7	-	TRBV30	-	CAWTGGTSYEQYF	TGTGCCTGGACCGGGGGAACTTCCTACGAGCAGTACTTC
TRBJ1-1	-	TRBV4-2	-	CASSQGMNTEAFF	TGTGCCAGCAGCCAAGGTATGAACACTGAAGCTTTCTTT
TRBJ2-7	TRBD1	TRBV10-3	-	CAIGPGQGTGEQYF	TGTGCCATCGGTCCGGGACAGGGGACAGGCGAGCAGTACTTC
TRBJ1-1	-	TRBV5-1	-	CASSFPGANTEAFF	TGCGCCAGCAGCTTCCCAGGGGCGAACACTGAAGCTTTCTTT
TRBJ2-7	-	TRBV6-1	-	CASSEAHSGSSYEQYF	TGTGCCAGCAGTGAAGCTCATTCTGGGAGCTCCTACGAGCAGTACTTC
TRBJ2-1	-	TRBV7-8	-	CASRGRGFTNNEQFF	TGTGCCAGCCGGGGGAGGGGGTTTACCAACAATGAGCAGTTCTTC
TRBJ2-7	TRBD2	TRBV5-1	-	CASSPNSGSYEQYF	TGCGCCAGCAGCCCCAATAGCGGGAGTTACGAGCAGTACTTC
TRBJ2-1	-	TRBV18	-	CASSPPVRGYEQFF	TGTGCCAGCTCACCACCGGTCAGAGGGTATGAGCAGTTCTTC
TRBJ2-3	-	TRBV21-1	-	CASSQFHPTGRGRDTQYF	TGTGCCAGCAGCCAATTCCACCCTACAGGGCGCGGTCGGGATACGCAGTATTTT
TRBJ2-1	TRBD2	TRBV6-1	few	CASSASSGGLYNEQFF	TGTGCCAGCAGTGCATCGAGCGGGGGGCTGTACAATGAGCAGTTCTTC
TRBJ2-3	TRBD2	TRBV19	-	CASSIDPSGMSTDTQYF	TGTGCCAGTAGTATAGATCCTAGCGGGATGAGCACAGATACGCAGTATTTT
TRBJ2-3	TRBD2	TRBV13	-	CASSSGLAGLTDTQYF	TGTGCCAGCAGCTCCGGACTAGCGGGACTCACAGATACGCAGTATTTT
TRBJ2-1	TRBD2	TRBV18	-	CASSPQTGTSGRSSYNEQFF	TGTGCCAGCTCACCTCAAACCGGGACTAGCGGGAGGAGCTCCTACAATGAGCAGTTCTTC
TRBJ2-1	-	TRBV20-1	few	CSASTYNEQFF	TGCAGTGCTAGTACTTACAATGAGCAGTTCTTC
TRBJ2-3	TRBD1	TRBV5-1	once	CASSRTGGSDTQYF	TGCGCCAGCAGTCGGACAGGGGGGTCAGATACGCAGTATTTT
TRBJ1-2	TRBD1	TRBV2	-	CASDLRGTAGYTF	TGTGCCAGCGACCTAAGGGGGACAGCTGGCTACACCTTC
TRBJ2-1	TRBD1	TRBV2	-	CASKPRDRGHGEQFF	TGTGCCAGCAAACCCCGGGACAGGGGGCACGGTGAGCAGTTCTTC
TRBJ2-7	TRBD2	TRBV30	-	CAWSPTLGLAGVREQYF	TGTGCCTGGAGTCCGACGCTCGGGCTAGCGGGAGTACGCGAGCAGTACTTC
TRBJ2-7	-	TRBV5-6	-	CASSFTDMSYEQYF	TGTGCCAGCAGCTTCACCGACATGTCCTACGAGCAGTACTTC
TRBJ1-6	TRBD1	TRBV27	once	CASSPGQGAGSPLHF	TGTGCCAGCAGTCCGGGACAGGGGGCAGGCTCACCCCTCCACTTT
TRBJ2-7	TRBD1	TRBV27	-	CASSLGTGGSYEQYF	TGTGCCAGCAGTCTCGGGACAGGGGGATCCTACGAGCAGTACTTC
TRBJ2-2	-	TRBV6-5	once	CASSTTLANTGELFF	TGTGCCAGCAGTACGACACTAGCGAACACCGGGGAGCTGTTTTTT
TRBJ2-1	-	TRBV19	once	CASSNPGPSEQFF	TGTGCCAGTAGTAACCCAGGGCCAAGTGAGCAGTTCTTC
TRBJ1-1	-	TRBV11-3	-	CASSTLLAGHSGGNTEAFF	TGTGCCAGCAGCACCCTCCTTGCAGGGCACTCCGGGGGGAACACTGAAGCTTTCTTT
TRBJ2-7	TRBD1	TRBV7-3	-	CASSLGTGVSYEQYF	TGTGCCAGCAGCTTAGGGACAGGGGTCTCCTACGAGCAGTACTTC
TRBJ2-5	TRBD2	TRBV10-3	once	CAISERASGKETQYF	TGTGCCATCAGTGAGAGGGCTAGCGGGAAAGAGACCCAGTACTTC